These 23 T cell receptor beta chains came from one sample sequenced in a study of early stage breast cancer tumors. TCRdb's table, derived via immunoSEQ multiplex PCR, lists solely in-frame clones and lacks some. The sample yields approximately 75,000 clones, about 85% seen once. Sequencing was done on a sample of blood. The receptors were gathered from a person in their 40s with breast cancer.

The sample holds one count of this clone. This sequence joins TRBV12-5 and TRBJ1-2; the D is unclear. Trimming removed 4 bases from V and 8 bases from J, with 14 bases in between. The CDR3 spans 13 residues. In germline, CDR1 is LGHNT, CDR2 FRNRAP. CDR3 protein: CASGSGGRKGYTF. The DNA of the CDR3 is TGTGCTAGTGGTTCCGGAGGGAGGAAAGGCTACACCTTC.

V gene TRBV5-1 combines with J gene TRBJ2-2; a weak D match, TRBD2 (5 bases). Deletions cut 2 bases from V and 4 bases from J, with 9 bases between. Germline assignment: CDR1 SGHRS and CDR2 YFSETQ. CDR3 length: 14 residues. DNA for the CDR3: TGCGCCAGCAGCTTAAGCGGAGGCACCGGGGAGCTGTTTTTT. Protein: CASSLSGGTGELFF. Supplemented by reference TRBV5-1 and TRBJ2-2, the full variable domain reads KAGVTQTPRYLIKTRGQQVTLSCSPISGHRSVSWYQQTPGQGLQFLFEYFSETQRNKGNFPGRFSGRQFSNSRSEMNVSTLELGDSALYLCASSLSGGTGELFFGEGSRLTVL.

This clone was recorded only once. This rearrangement joins TRBV30 to TRBJ2-3; TRBD1 aligns across 10 bases. The V and J ends lost 2 bases and 5 bases, in that order; junction bases with no gene match: 13. CDR3 length: 17 residues. Germline V CDR1 and CDR2: GTSNPN, SVGIG (reference sequence). The CDR3 spells CAWSSLQDRGFRDTQYF. CDR3 sequence (DNA): TGTGCCTGGAGTTCCCTGCAGGACAGGGGGTTTAGAGATACGCAGTATTTT.

This rearrangement joins TRBV6-1 to TRBJ2-2; tentative D call: TRBD2 (6 bases). Germline V CDR1 and CDR2: MNHNS, SASEGT. The CDR3 totals 15 residues. The germline V and J ends were trimmed by 3 bases and 1 base, with 9 bases remaining between them. Here the CDR3 DNA reads TGTGCCAGCAGTGAGCTAGCGTTGAACACCGGGGAGCTGTTTTTT. Translated: CASSELALNTGELFF.

The V call is TRBV30, the J call TRBJ1-5; D gene uncertain. V was cut by 0 bases and J by 1 base, with 13 bases left in between. This CDR3 is built from 16 residues. Looked up from germline, CDR1 is GTSNPN and CDR2 is SVGIG (reference sequence). CDR3 in DNA: TGTGCCTGGAGTGTACGTTTGTTGGGAAGCAATCAGCCCCAGCATTTT. Translation gives CAWSVRLLGSNQPQHF.

V is TRBV7-6 and J is TRBJ2-7, with D perhaps TRBD1 (6 bases). Germline V gene lookup returns CDR1 SGHVS and CDR2 FNYEAQ. V was clipped by 5 bases and J by 6 bases, with 11 bases between them. The CDR3 covers 12 residues. CDR3 sequence (DNA): TGTGCCAGCAGCACAACAGGGTTCGAGCAGTACTTC. It translates to CASSTTGFEQYF.

In this sample, this clone turned up a few times. The CDR3 sequence: CASSLVEAGVGEQYF. The CDR3 DNA follows: TGCGCCAGCAGCTTGGTGGAAGCGGGAGTGGGGGAGCAGTACTTC. The chain uses TRBV5-1 and TRBJ2-7, with 8 bases that match TRBD2. This CDR3 is 15 amino acids long. CDR1 and CDR2 from the germline V gene are SGHRS and YFSETQ. Unmatched junction bases numbered 9, after V lost 0 bases and J lost 7 bases.

The rearrangement uses TRBV7-9 and TRBJ1-5; 7 nucleotides match TRBD1. V lost 5 bases and J lost 7; bases outside the gene matches: 8. Germline V lookup: CDR1 SEHNR, CDR2 FQNEAQ (reference sequence). The CDR3 has 14 amino acids. CDR3 protein: CASSRTGEDQPQHF. The CDR3 DNA reads TGTGCCAGCAGCCGAACAGGGGAGGACCAGCCCCAGCATTTT.

J is TRBJ2-2 and V is TRBV11-2; D tentatively reads TRBD1 or TRBD2 (5 bases each). V lost 6 bases to trimming and J lost 0 bases, with 14 bases between them. This CDR3 is 16 amino acids long. The germline V gene encodes CDR1 SGHAT and CDR2 FQNNGV. Here the CDR3 DNA reads TGTGCCAGCAGTTCTCGTGGGGGAACGAACACCGGGGAGCTGTTTTTT. Protein product: CASSSRGGTNTGELFF.

V is TRBV19 and J is TRBJ2-4; D is ambiguous. CDR3 length: 16 residues. Trimming stripped 7 bases from V and 0 bases from J, with 16 bases between. Germline loops: CDR1 LNHDA, CDR2 SQIVND (reference sequence). CDR3 in amino acids: CASTPRSTLAKNIQYF. CDR3 in DNA: TGTGCCAGTACCCCGAGGTCCACTCTAGCCAAAAACATTCAGTACTTC.

The chain links TRBV6-5 to TRBJ1-1; D unresolved. CDR1 is MNHEY, CDR2 SVGAGI, per germline. The CDR3 has 13 residues. V lost 10 bases and J lost 4, with 16 bases in between. The CDR3: CATRRAGSTEAFF. CDR3 nucleotide sequence: TGTGCCACCCGCCGGGCGGGGAGCACTGAAGCTTTCTTT.

This chain links TRBV7-8 with TRBJ2-7, with D perhaps matching TRBD1 (5 bases). Germline V gene sequence: CDR1 SGHVS, CDR2 FQNEAQ. The CDR3 is 13 amino acids. Trimming pared 1 base from V and 10 bases from J, leaving 14 bases between. Here the CDR3 reads CASSLGAGQDQYF. CDR3 DNA sequence: TGTGCCAGCAGCTTAGGGGCAGGGCAGGACCAGTACTTC.

CDR3 region: CASSRDRGYEQYF. CDR3 coding DNA: TGTGCCAGCAGCCGGGACAGGGGTTACGAGCAGTACTTC. The V and J genes are TRBV6-5 and TRBJ2-7, with TRBD1 identical over 10 bases. The CDR3 loop spans 13 amino acids. V was pared by 6 bases and J by 4 bases, with 3 bases of the junction left unmatched. The germline V gene encodes CDR1 MNHEY and CDR2 SVGAGI.

The rearrangement uses TRBV5-6 and TRBJ2-2; D is unresolved. The germline V and J ends were trimmed by 1 base and 1 base, with 8 bases remaining between them. Germline values: CDR1 SGHDT, CDR2 YYEEEE. The CDR3 is made up of 15 amino acids. The CDR3 DNA sequence: TGTGCCAGCAGCTTGTTAGGTGAGAACACCGGGGAGCTGTTTTTT. This translates into CASSLLGENTGELFF.

The CDR3: CASTSGSGSHEQYF. Here the CDR3 DNA reads TGTGCCAGCACCTCGGGCTCAGGGTCCCACGAGCAGTACTTC. The chain employs TRBV28 and TRBJ2-7, with D maybe TRBD1 (5 bases). CDR3 length equals 14 residues. Germline CDR1 MDHEN, CDR2 SYDVKM. With 7 bases removed from V and 5 bases from J, the gap between germline ends came to 18 bases.

This chain connects TRBV11-2 to TRBJ2-1; 14 bases line up with TRBD2. Germline V CDR1 and CDR2: SGHAT, FQNNGV. V gave up 3 bases and J gave up 9 bases; unmatched junction bases: 4. There are 15 residues in the CDR3. The CDR3 DNA is TGTGCCAGCAGCTTGACTAGCGGGAGGGTCGGTGAGCAGTTCTTC. Protein: CASSLTSGRVGEQFF.

The gene calls are TRBV7-9 and TRBJ2-2, with a tentative D call TRBD2 (7 bases). Trimming pared 1 base from V and 1 base from J, leaving 13 bases between. From germline, CDR1 is SEHNR and CDR2 FQNEAQ (reference sequence). The CDR3 spans 17 residues. The CDR3 spells CASSLDRGAQNTGELFF. DNA of the CDR3: TGTGCCAGCAGCTTAGACCGGGGGGCCCAGAACACCGGGGAGCTGTTTTTT.

This clone was detected once. The rearrangement uses TRBV14 and TRBJ1-1; no definite D call. The germline CDR1 and CDR2 sequences are SGHDN and FVKESK. V was pared by 1 base and J by 3 bases, with 9 bases between. This CDR3 contains 14 residues. In DNA, the CDR3 is TGTGCCAGCAGCCAAGTAATCGGCTACACTGAAGCTTTCTTT. Residues: CASSQVIGYTEAFF.

The chain links TRBV29-1 to TRBJ2-6; unclear D gene. CDR3 length equals 13 residues. Germline loops: CDR1 SQVTM, CDR2 ANQGSEA. V was trimmed by 4 bases and J by 2 bases, leaving 6 bases between them. The CDR3: CSVGGAGANVLTF. The CDR3 nucleotides read TGCAGCGTTGGTGGGGCTGGGGCCAACGTCCTGACTTTC.

This rearrangement joins TRBV28 to TRBJ2-7, with 12 bases lining up with TRBD2. CDR1 is MDHEN and CDR2 is SYDVKM in the germline V gene. Germline trimming cut 6 bases from V and 2 bases from J; bases unmatched to any gene: 14. The CDR3 runs to 18 residues. DNA for the CDR3: TGTGCCAGCAGCTCCAACCTAGGCGGACTAGCGGGAACCTACGAGCAGTACTTC. Its protein product is CASSSNLGGLAGTYEQYF.

This clone was seen more than once but under ten times. This chain connects TRBV29-1 to TRBJ1-5; D may be TRBD1 (6 bases). Germline CDR1 is SQVTM and CDR2 is ANQGSEA. Deletions cut 7 bases from V and 1 base from J, with 8 bases between. The CDR3 has 12 residues. In DNA form, the CDR3 reads TGCAGCGCCCAGGGGAGCAATCAGCCCCAGCATTTT. It encodes CSAQGSNQPQHF. Drawing the rest from reference TRBV29-1 and TRBJ1-5, the complete variable domain is SAVISQKPSRDICQRGTSLTIQCQVDSQVTMMFWYRQQPGQSLTLIATANQGSEATYESGFVIDKFPISRPNLTFSTLTVSNMSPEDSSIYLCSAQGSNQPQHFGDGTRLSIL.

The chain couples TRBV5-6 to TRBJ2-7; 7 bases line up with TRBD1. The germline CDR1 and CDR2 sequences are SGHDT and YYEEEE. The J segment lost 3 bases and the V segment lost 0 bases, leaving 9 bases of the junction unmatched. The CDR3 contains 16 residues. CDR3: CASSLATGTAFYEQYF. CDR3 in DNA: TGTGCCAGCAGCTTGGCCACCGGGACAGCTTTCTACGAGCAGTACTTC.

J is TRBJ1-1 and V is TRBV6-1; a weak D match, TRBD1 (5 bases). Deletions cut 6 bases from V and 1 base from J, with 15 bases between. The germline V gene has CDR1 MNHNS and CDR2 SASEGT. The length of the CDR3 is 15 residues. The CDR3 region is CASRVGPIANTEAFF. CDR3 in DNA: TGTGCCAGCAGAGTGGGACCGATCGCGAACACTGAAGCTTTCTTT.